This is a list of T cell receptor beta chains from one sample in a study of somatic mutations in cytotoxic T cells in rheumatoid arthritis. TCRdb's table, derived via immunoSEQ multiplex PCR, lists solely in-frame clones and lacks some. The sample has around 19,000 clones; around 83% are singletons. Sequenced input: CD8+ T cells sorted from blood. Source of these receptors: an adult with rheumatoid arthritis. Each CDR3 is given with its conserved first and last residue. A D gene is named only where the DNA matches it firmly. Clone size is shown for a subset of rows, as once, few, many or a class of expanded clone.

J gene | D gene | clone size | V gene | CDR3 DNA | CDR3 protein
TRBJ1-1 | . | few | TRBV11-2 | TGTGCCAGCAGCCGGGCGGCCCACACTGAAGCTTTCTTT | CASSRAAHTEAFF
TRBJ1-2 | TRBD1 | . | TRBV27 | TGTGCCAGCAGCCCAGGGACAGGCTATGGCTACACCTTC | CASSPGTGYGYTF
TRBJ2-4 | . | . | TRBV13 | TGTGCCAGCAGCGATTACGGACAGTTAAAAAACATTCAGTACTTC | CASSDYGQLKNIQYF
TRBJ1-3 | . | . | TRBV4-1 | TGCGCCAGCAGCCCATGGGAGGGTTTTGGAAACACCATATATTTT | CASSPWEGFGNTIYF
TRBJ2-7 | . | once | TRBV14 | TGTGCCAGCAGCCAAGTTCTCAGTTACCCGCAGTACTTC | CASSQVLSYPQYF
TRBJ1-6 | . | . | TRBV27 | TGTGCCAGCAGTTTGCGGCAGGCGATTTCACCCCTCCACTTT | CASSLRQAISPLHF
TRBJ2-3 | TRBD1 | . | TRBV13 | TGTGCCAGCAGCTCCGGGACAGGGGTCGATACAGATACGCAGTATTTT | CASSSGTGVDTDTQYF
TRBJ1-4 | . | . | TRBV7-8 | TGTGCCAGCAGCTTTACCAGACACCGAAAACTGTTTTTT | CASSFTRHRKLFF
TRBJ1-6 | TRBD1 | . | TRBV27 | TGTGCCAGCAGTTTAGACAGGGGATCACCCCTCCACTTT | CASSLDRGSPLHF
TRBJ2-6 | TRBD1 | . | TRBV7-3 | TGTGCCAGCAGGCGTACAGGGACAGAGGATAGCTCTGGGGCCAACGTCCTGACTTTC | CASRRTGTEDSSGANVLTF
TRBJ1-1 | . | . | TRBV5-6 | TGTGCCAGCAGCCTCTCCGTGGGCAACACTGAAGCTTTCTTT | CASSLSVGNTEAFF
TRBJ1-2 | TRBD1 | . | TRBV11-2 | TGTGCCAGCAGCTTAGATCGGATGGCAGGGGGCTCTGGCTACACCTTC | CASSLDRMAGGSGYTF
TRBJ2-1 | . | . | TRBV10-3 | TGTGCCATCTCCGGGAACTCACGTCAGGAGCAGTTCTTC | CAISGNSRQEQFF
TRBJ1-1 | . | . | TRBV2 | TGTGCCAGCAGTGTGGGGGGCGTGGGCACTGAAGCTTTCTTT | CASSVGGVGTEAFF
TRBJ2-7 | TRBD1 | . | TRBV11-2 | TGTGCCAGCAGCTTAGGGACAGGAACCTACGAGCAGTACTTC | CASSLGTGTYEQYF
TRBJ2-3 | TRBD2 | . | TRBV2 | TGTGCCAGCAGTGAATCTAGCGGGGCCCTCACAGATACGCAGTATTTT | CASSESSGALTDTQYF
TRBJ1-2 | . | . | TRBV2 | TGTGCCAGACCTGACAGCCCAGGAGGCTACACCTTC | CARPDSPGGYTF
TRBJ2-5 | . | . | TRBV11-3 | TGTGCCAGCAGCCAAATCGACGGTGGGGCCCAGTACTTC | CASSQIDGGAQYF
TRBJ2-3 | . | . | TRBV30 | TGTGCCTGGAGTGGACAGTCAGATACGCAGTATTTT | CAWSGQSDTQYF
TRBJ2-7 | TRBD2 | . | TRBV4-1 | TGCGCCAGCAGCCAAGATGCCGGTAGCGGGAGGGCCCCCTACGAGCAGTACTTC | CASSQDAGSGRAPYEQYF
TRBJ1-2 | TRBD1 | . | TRBV6-5 | TGTGCCAGCAGCCCAACCATGACAGGGCATGGCTACACCTTC | CASSPTMTGHGYTF
TRBJ2-7 | TRBD1 | . | TRBV13 | TGTGCCAGCAGCTATAGGACAGGGGGGACCTACGAGCAGTACTTC | CASSYRTGGTYEQYF
TRBJ2-7 | . | once | TRBV7-2 | TGTGCCAGCAGCTTAGGTGGGAGCGCTAGCTCCTACGAGCAGTACTTC | CASSLGGSASSYEQYF
TRBJ1-1 | TRBD1 | few | TRBV5-1 | TGCGCCAGCAGCTGGAGGGGAGGGGGCCTTGAAGCTTTCTTT | CASSWRGGGLEAFF
TRBJ2-1 | . | . | TRBV10-1 | TGCGCCAGCAGTGAGTCCACAGTGCTGGGATGTGAGCAGTTCTTC | CASSESTVLGCEQFF
TRBJ1-5 | . | . | TRBV11-2 | TGTGCCAGCAGCTTAGGCAGGACAGCAAATCAGCCCCAGCATTTT | CASSLGRTANQPQHF
TRBJ1-6 | . | medium-sized | TRBV7-9 | TGTGCCAGCAGCTCCCCGGACGGATTTCTAGAATCACCCCTCCACTTT | CASSSPDGFLESPLHF
TRBJ1-6 | . | . | TRBV4-1 | TGCGCCAGCAGCCAAGAACAGGGCTCCTATAATTCACCCCTCCACTTT | CASSQEQGSYNSPLHF
TRBJ1-2 | TRBD1 | . | TRBV2 | TGTGCCAGCAGTGAAGCCGGGAGGGGGCGCGACTATGGCTACACCTTC | CASSEAGRGRDYGYTF
TRBJ2-7 | . | . | TRBV9 | TGTGCCAGCGCCCTTGGGGGGGCTGCAGGGGAGCAGTACTTC | CASALGGAAGEQYF
TRBJ2-1 | . | once | TRBV9 | TGTGCCAGCAGCAAGGAAGGGAGCTCCTACAATGAGCAGTTCTTC | CASSKEGSSYNEQFF
TRBJ2-6 | . | . | TRBV7-9 | TGTGCCAGCAGCTTAGTCAGGTCTGGGGCCAACGTCCTGACTTTC | CASSLVRSGANVLTF
TRBJ2-5 | TRBD1 | once | TRBV28 | TGTGCCAGCAGTTTCCTCGTTAGGGGGCGAGCACAAGAGACCCAGTACTTC | CASSFLVRGRAQETQYF
TRBJ1-5 | . | . | TRBV7-9 | TGTGCCAGCAGCCCAGGTGACCACCCCCAGCATTTT | CASSPGDHPQHF
TRBJ2-2 | . | . | TRBV9 | TGTGCCAGCAGCGTAGTGGGACACCCCACCGGGGAGCTGTTTTTT | CASSVVGHPTGELFF
TRBJ2-5 | TRBD2 | . | TRBV6-5 | TGTGCCAGCAGTCTAGCGGGGGGATTGGGAGAGACCCAGTACTTC | CASSLAGGLGETQYF
TRBJ2-1 | TRBD2 | . | TRBV29-1 | TGCAGCGTTGGGCCTGGGGTAGCGGGAGGAGACTACAATGAGCAGTTCTTC | CSVGPGVAGGDYNEQFF
TRBJ1-5 | . | few | TRBV9 | TGTGCCAGCGGGAAGGGAAGCAATCAGCCCCAGCATTTT | CASGKGSNQPQHF
TRBJ1-2 | . | . | TRBV13 | TGTGCCAGCAGCTTCGGGTCAGGGCTATATGGCTACACCTTC | CASSFGSGLYGYTF
TRBJ1-1 | . | . | TRBV13 | TGTGCCAGCAGCTTAGAAATCTCCAGGGGCACTGAAGCTTTCTTT | CASSLEISRGTEAFF
TRBJ1-1 | . | . | TRBV7-9 | TGTGCCAGCAGTCGAGGGCACACTGAAGCTTTCTTT | CASSRGHTEAFF
TRBJ2-1 | . | . | TRBV6-5 | TGTGCCAGCAGTTACTCGACTGCTAATGAGCAGTTCTTC | CASSYSTANEQFF
TRBJ1-4 | . | . | TRBV7-8 | TGTGCCAGCAGCTTAGGAGGGGAGAAACTGTTTTTT | CASSLGGEKLFF
TRBJ2-3 | . | . | TRBV28 | TGTGCCAGCAGCTCAGGGACGGATCGCTTCGGTACGCAGTATTTT | CASSSGTDRFGTQYF
TRBJ1-4 | . | . | TRBV4-1 | TGCGCCAGCAGCCAAAGCTTACAGGATAATGAAAAACTGTTTTTT | CASSQSLQDNEKLFF
TRBJ1-1 | . | . | TRBV18 | TGTGCCAGCTCACCATTTGGGCAGGGCGGTGAAGCTTTCTTT | CASSPFGQGGEAFF
TRBJ1-6 | . | medium-sized | TRBV7-9 | TGTGCCAGCAGCCCAATCCCGCAGGGGAGCTCCTATAATTCACCCCTCCACTTT | CASSPIPQGSSYNSPLHF
TRBJ2-4 | TRBD2 | . | TRBV7-6 | TGTGCCAGCAGCTTTCTAGCGGGAGGGGGCAAAAACATTCAGTACTTC | CASSFLAGGGKNIQYF
TRBJ2-3 | . | . | TRBV5-6 | TGTGCCAGCAGCTTCGGCGCAGATACGCAGTATTTT | CASSFGADTQYF
TRBJ2-1 | . | . | TRBV7-6 | TGTGCCAGCAGCTTAGGTTCGGGGGACAATGAGCAGTTCTTC | CASSLGSGDNEQFF
TRBJ1-2 | . | once | TRBV28 | TGTGCCAGCAGTTTTGGACGTGGCTACACCTTC | CASSFGRGYTF
TRBJ2-1 | . | . | TRBV7-2 | TGTGCCAGCAGCCCCTGGGGGGCCAATGAGCAGTTCTTC | CASSPWGANEQFF
TRBJ2-7 | TRBD2 | once | TRBV13 | TGTGCCAGCAGCCCCCGGGACTACCAAAGCTCCTACGAGCAGTACTTC | CASSPRDYQSSYEQYF
TRBJ1-6 | . | . | TRBV13 | TGTGCCAGCAGCGCCTCTGGGGGGGCGCTTTCACCCCTCCACTTT | CASSASGGALSPLHF
TRBJ2-5 | . | . | TRBV9 | TGTGCCAGCAGGGGCTCCCCGTGGGAGACCCAGTACTTC | CASRGSPWETQYF
TRBJ1-5 | . | few | TRBV27 | TGTGCCAGCAGTTTGAGGGGGTATAGCAATCAGCCCCAGCATTTT | CASSLRGYSNQPQHF
TRBJ2-5 | . | . | TRBV7-6 | TGTGCCAGCAGCTTAGAATCTTGGACGAAAAAGGACGAGACCCAGTACTTC | CASSLESWTKKDETQYF
TRBJ1-4 | . | . | TRBV5-6 | TGTGCCAGCAGCTTAGGGGCAACTAATGAAAAACTGTTTTTT | CASSLGATNEKLFF
TRBJ2-2 | TRBD2 | few | TRBV29-1 | TGCAGCGTTGCTTGGCTGGAGGGACTAGCGGGTATTGAGAACACCGGGGAGCTGTTTTTT | CSVAWLEGLAGIENTGELFF
TRBJ1-1 | TRBD1 | . | TRBV25-1 | TGTGCCAGCAGTGGTCGGACAGGGGGAGGCACTGAAGCTTTCTTT | CASSGRTGGGTEAFF